The next 19 T cell receptor beta chains were all read from a single sample in a study of cytomegalovirus exposure and HLA in healthy donors. PCR employed 60 Vbeta and 13 Jbeta primers. The method was immunoSEQ multiplex PCR; TCRdb's version includes in-frame clones alone and lacks a portion of them. The sample records roughly 60,000 clones, approximately 78% being singletons. Sequencing was performed on PBMCs. Receptors were obtained from a female donor in good health and CMV-seronegative.

The chain is built from TRBV6-5 and TRBJ1-1; no reliable D call. V dropped 4 bases and J dropped 4 bases, with 16 bases sitting between them. Germline values: CDR1 MNHEY, CDR2 SVGAGI. This CDR3 has 15 residues. CDR3 region: CASSSLGSKSTEAFF. CDR3 sequence (DNA): TGTGCCAGCAGTTCCCTCGGGTCGAAATCCACTGAAGCTTTCTTT.

The chain links TRBV19 to TRBJ1-2; 8 bases line up with TRBD1. CDR3 length: 14 amino acids. Germline assignment: CDR1 LNHDA and CDR2 SQIVND (reference sequence). J lost 7 bases, V lost 5 bases, and 9 bases had no gene match. DNA of the CDR3: TGTGCCAGTAGTGCCGACAGGGGAGTAGGTGGCTACACCTTC. Translated, it gives CASSADRGVGGYTF.

The rearrangement joins TRBV6-5 to TRBJ1-5; D unresolved. This CDR3 region has 15 residues. V was cut by 7 bases and J by 0 bases, with 13 bases left in between. Germline-derived CDR1 and CDR2 are MNHEY and SVGAGI. In DNA form, the CDR3 reads TGTGCCAGCACCAGGAACAGTGATAGCAATCAGCCCCAGCATTTT. This gives the protein CASTRNSDSNQPQHF.

This clone was seen only a few times. V is TRBV9 and J is TRBJ1-2, with D perhaps matching TRBD1 (5 bases). Germline V gives CDR1 SGDLS, CDR2 YYNGEE. The CDR3 has 13 amino acids. Trimming took 3 bases from V and 8 from J, leaving 14 bases between them. The CDR3 here is CASSERGQRGYTF. The CDR3 DNA is TGTGCCAGCAGCGAACGAGGACAAAGGGGCTACACCTTC.

V gene TRBV4-1 combines with J gene TRBJ1-3; 7 bases align to TRBD1. Germline V gene lookup returns CDR1 MGHRA and CDR2 YSYEKL. This CDR3 is 15 amino acids long. The trim removed 5 bases at V and 4 bases at J, leaving 8 bases unmatched. The CDR3 sequence is CASSFKGADGNTIYF. In nucleotides, the CDR3 is TGCGCCAGCAGCTTTAAGGGGGCAGACGGAAACACCATATATTTT.

V and J are TRBV12-5 and TRBJ2-1; TRBD2 is a possible D gene (6 bases). The CDR3 covers 17 residues. The V and J ends lost 6 bases and 0 bases respectively, with 18 bases between them. Germline CDR1 LGHNT, CDR2 FRNRAP. The CDR3 nucleotides read TGTGCTAGTGGAACCCCGGGACTCGGGGGCTCCTACAATGAGCAGTTCTTC. This gives the protein CASGTPGLGGSYNEQFF. Looking up the rest from reference TRBV12-5 and TRBJ2-1 gives the full variable domain: DARVTQTPRHKVTEMGQEVTMRCQPILGHNTVFWYRQTMMQGLELLAYFRNRAPLDDSGMPKDRFSAEMPDATLATLKIQPSEPRDSAVYFCASGTPGLGGSYNEQFFGPGTRLTVL.

This clone was seen a few times. This chain uses TRBV4-1 with TRBJ2-1; no firm D call. Per the germline V gene, CDR1 is MGHRA and CDR2 is YSYEKL. Trimming cost V 1 base and J 12 bases, with 7 bases left between them. CDR3 size: 11 residues. For the CDR3, the DNA is TGCGCCAGCAGCCAAGGATACGGGCAGTTCTTC. Protein: CASSQGYGQFF.

The chain links TRBV5-6 to TRBJ1-1, with no clear D. The CDR3 length is 13 residues. CDR1 and CDR2 from the germline V gene are SGHDT and YYEEEE. V lost 1 base, J lost 5 bases, and 9 bases lay in between. CDR3 region: CASSLIGGTEAFF. DNA for the CDR3: TGTGCCAGCAGCTTGATAGGAGGGACTGAAGCTTTCTTT.

The V call is TRBV5-1, the J call TRBJ1-2, with D hard to call. Trimming took 3 bases from V and 4 from J, leaving 13 bases between them. The V gene's germline CDR1 is SGHRS and CDR2 YFSETQ. This CDR3 has 14 amino acids. CDR3 nucleotides: TGCGCCAGCAGCTACCACCGCCCCAGCTATGGCTACACCTTC. This sequence encodes CASSYHRPSYGYTF.

This clone was counted only a few times. J is TRBJ1-2 and V is TRBV7-8; 7 bases are a match to TRBD1. Losses at the gene ends were 1 base for V and 4 bases for J; bases not matched to a gene: 3. Per the germline V gene, CDR1 is SGHVS and CDR2 is FQNEAQ. This CDR3 region has 14 residues. The CDR3 coding sequence is TGTGCCAGCAGCTTAGGGAGGGGGCTCTATGGCTACACCTTC. It specifies CASSLGRGLYGYTF.

The chain carries TRBV18 and TRBJ2-7; 8 nucleotides align to TRBD2. With 3 bases clipped from V and 3 bases from J, the junction kept 4 bases outside the gene matches. The CDR3 contains 14 residues. Germline V CDR1 and CDR2: KGHSH, LQKENI. The CDR3 reads CASSPGREDYEQYF. CDR3 in DNA: TGTGCCAGCTCACCCGGGAGGGAAGACTACGAGCAGTACTTC.

The rearrangement uses TRBV14 and TRBJ1-1; 7 nucleotides align to TRBD1. The J segment lost 1 base and the V segment lost 6 bases, leaving 2 bases of the junction unmatched. The CDR3 length is 13 residues. CDR1 and CDR2 (germline): SGHDN, FVKESK. In DNA form, the CDR3 reads TGTGCCAGCAGGTGGGACAGGAACACTGAAGCTTTCTTT. This encodes CASRWDRNTEAFF.

V and J are TRBV15 and TRBJ1-5, with D tentatively TRBD1 (6 bases). Trimming left V 0 bases short and J 7 bases short, with 19 bases between. Germline values: CDR1 LNHNV, CDR2 YYDKDF (reference sequence). The CDR3 has 17 residues. CDR3 amino acids: CATSRDEVQGGGQPQHF. The DNA of the CDR3 is TGTGCCACCAGCAGAGATGAGGTACAAGGGGGAGGGCAGCCCCAGCATTTT.

The V gene is TRBV10-3, the J gene TRBJ1-2; 7 positions match TRBD1. Germline V gives CDR1 ENHRY, CDR2 SYGVKD. The length of the CDR3 is 13 residues. With V trimmed by 6 bases and J by 3 bases, 4 bases remained unmatched. DNA of the CDR3: TGTGCCATCAGCGGGACAGAGGACTATGGCTACACCTTC. Translating it yields CAISGTEDYGYTF.

This clone was seen more than once but under ten times. The rearrangement uses TRBV12-5 and TRBJ2-1, with 14 bases fitting TRBD2. Germline assignment: CDR1 LGHNT and CDR2 FRNRAP. V trimming: 6 bases; J trimming: 1 base; junction bases outside the gene matches: 8. This CDR3 is 18 amino acids long. The CDR3 bases are TGTGCTAGTGGGACTAGCGGGGGGGCGGGTCAATCCTACAATGAGCAGTTCTTC. This gives the protein CASGTSGGAGQSYNEQFF.

The chain couples TRBV7-9 to TRBJ1-1; a possible D gene is TRBD1 (5 bases). The CDR3 totals 15 residues. Germline CDR1 SEHNR, CDR2 FQNEAQ (reference sequence). With 5 bases removed from V and 5 bases from J, the gap between germline ends came to 18 bases. The CDR3 here is CASSPKTVVGTEAFF. CDR3 coding DNA: TGTGCCAGCAGCCCAAAGACAGTAGTAGGGACTGAAGCTTTCTTT. Full variable domain (outside the CDR3, taken from reference TRBV7-9 and TRBJ1-1): DTGVSQNPRHKITKRGQNVTFRCDPISEHNRLYWYRQTLGQGPEFLTYFQNEAQLEKSRLLSDRFSAERPKGSFSTLEIQRTEQGDSAMYLCASSPKTVVGTEAFFGQGTRLTVV.

This rearrangement joins TRBV5-1 to TRBJ1-2; a possible D gene is TRBD1 (6 bases). V lost 3 bases and J 5 bases, leaving 17 bases between the germline ends. Germline lookup yields CDR1 SGHRS and CDR2 YFSETQ. The CDR3 has 15 amino acids. CDR3 bases: TGCGCCAGCAGCTCGACCCCCGCTGGACAGTATGGCTACACCTTC. It yields the protein CASSSTPAGQYGYTF.

This clone was detected only a few times. The chain carries TRBV6-5 and TRBJ2-2; D gene ambiguous. The germline gives CDR1 MNHEY, CDR2 SVGAGI. V shed 4 bases and J shed 5 bases, with 8 bases lying between them. CDR3 length: 13 residues. Here the CDR3 DNA reads TGTGCCAGCAGTTCAGGTTTTACCGGGGAGCTGTTTTTT. This gives the protein CASSSGFTGELFF.

The chain couples TRBV19 to TRBJ1-2; 8 nucleotides match TRBD1. The CDR3 is made up of 15 amino acids. J lost 3 bases, V lost 1 base, and 4 bases had no gene match. Germline lookup yields CDR1 LNHDA and CDR2 SQIVND (reference sequence). CDR3 region: CASSIGRTGYYGYTF. For the CDR3, the DNA is TGTGCCAGTAGTATAGGTAGGACAGGGTACTATGGCTACACCTTC.